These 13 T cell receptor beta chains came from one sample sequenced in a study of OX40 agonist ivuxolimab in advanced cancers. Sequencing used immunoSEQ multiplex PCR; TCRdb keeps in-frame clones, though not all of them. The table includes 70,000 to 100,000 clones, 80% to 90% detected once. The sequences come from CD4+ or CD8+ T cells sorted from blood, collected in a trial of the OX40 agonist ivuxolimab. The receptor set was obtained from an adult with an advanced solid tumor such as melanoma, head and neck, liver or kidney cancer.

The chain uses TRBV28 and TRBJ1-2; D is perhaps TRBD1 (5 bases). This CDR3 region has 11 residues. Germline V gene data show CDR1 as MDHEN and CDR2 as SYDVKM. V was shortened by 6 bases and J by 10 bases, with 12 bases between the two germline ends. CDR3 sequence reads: CASSLEGFYTF. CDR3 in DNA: TGTGCCAGCAGCCTGGAGGGGTTCTACACCTTC.

The DNA of the CDR3 is TGTGCCAGCAGCCAACCCGGGACAGGGGCTTACGAGCAGTACTTC. It specifies CASSQPGTGAYEQYF. The rearrangement joins TRBV14 to TRBJ2-7; 10 bases are a match to TRBD1. CDR1 and CDR2 (germline): SGHDN, FVKESK. J was trimmed by 4 bases and V by 2 bases; bases with no gene match: 5. The CDR3 spans 15 residues.

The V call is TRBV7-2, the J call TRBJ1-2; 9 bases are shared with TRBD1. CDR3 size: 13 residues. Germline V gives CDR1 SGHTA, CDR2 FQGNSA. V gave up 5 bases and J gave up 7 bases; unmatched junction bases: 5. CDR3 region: CASSTRDRAGYTF. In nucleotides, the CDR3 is TGTGCCAGCAGCACCCGGGACAGGGCTGGCTACACCTTC.

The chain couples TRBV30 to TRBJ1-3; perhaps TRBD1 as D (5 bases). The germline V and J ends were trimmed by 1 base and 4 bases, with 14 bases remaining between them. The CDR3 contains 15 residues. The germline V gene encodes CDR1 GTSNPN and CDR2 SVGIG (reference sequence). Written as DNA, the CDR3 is TGTGCCTGGAGTGGGGGGGACTGGGAAGGAAACACCATATATTTT. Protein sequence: CAWSGGDWEGNTIYF.

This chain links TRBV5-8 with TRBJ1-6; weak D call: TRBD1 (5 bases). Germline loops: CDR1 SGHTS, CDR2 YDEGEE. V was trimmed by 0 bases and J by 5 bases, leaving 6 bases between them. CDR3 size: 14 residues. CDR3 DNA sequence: TGTGCCAGCAGCTTGGGACAGAATAATTCACCCCTCCACTTT. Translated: CASSLGQNNSPLHF.

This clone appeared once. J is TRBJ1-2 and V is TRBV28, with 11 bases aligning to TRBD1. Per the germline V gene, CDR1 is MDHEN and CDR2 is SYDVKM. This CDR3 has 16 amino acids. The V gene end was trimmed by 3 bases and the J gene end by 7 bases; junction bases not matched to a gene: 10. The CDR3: CASSLVPGQGAFGYTF. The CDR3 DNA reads TGTGCCAGCAGTTTGGTTCCTGGACAGGGGGCTTTTGGCTACACCTTC.

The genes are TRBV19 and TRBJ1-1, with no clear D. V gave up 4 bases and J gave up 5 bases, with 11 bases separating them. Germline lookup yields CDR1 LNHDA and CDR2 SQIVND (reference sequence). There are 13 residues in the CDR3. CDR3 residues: CASSRLWGTEAFF. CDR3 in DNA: TGTGCCAGTAGTAGGTTGTGGGGAACTGAAGCTTTCTTT.

The CDR3 DNA sequence: TGTGCGATGGGACCCGCAGGGGGCTCCTACGAGCAGTACTTC. It specifies CAMGPAGGSYEQYF. The V call is TRBV30, the J call TRBJ2-7, with TRBD1 matching over 7 bases. This CDR3 region has 14 residues. CDR1 GTSNPN and CDR2 SVGIG come from the germline V gene (reference sequence).

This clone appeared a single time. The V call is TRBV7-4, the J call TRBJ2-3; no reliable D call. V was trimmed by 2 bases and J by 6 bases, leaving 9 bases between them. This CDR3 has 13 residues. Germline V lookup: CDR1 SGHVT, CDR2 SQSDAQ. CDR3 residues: CASSLLMRDTQYF. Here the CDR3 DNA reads TGTGCCAGCAGCTTATTGATGAGGGATACGCAGTATTTT.

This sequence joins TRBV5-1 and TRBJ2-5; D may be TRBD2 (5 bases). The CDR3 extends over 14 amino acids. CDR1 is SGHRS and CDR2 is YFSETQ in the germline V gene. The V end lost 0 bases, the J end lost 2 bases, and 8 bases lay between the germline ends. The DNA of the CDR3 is TGCGCCAGCAGCTTGGGACTAACTCAAGAGACCCAGTACTTC. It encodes CASSLGLTQETQYF.

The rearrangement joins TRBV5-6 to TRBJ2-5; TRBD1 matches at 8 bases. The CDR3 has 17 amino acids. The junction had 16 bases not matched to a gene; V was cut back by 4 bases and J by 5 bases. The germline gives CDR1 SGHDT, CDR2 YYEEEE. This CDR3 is CASSGGTGNLPGETQYF. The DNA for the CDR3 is TGTGCCAGCAGCGGGGGGACAGGCAACCTGCCAGGGGAGACCCAGTACTTC.

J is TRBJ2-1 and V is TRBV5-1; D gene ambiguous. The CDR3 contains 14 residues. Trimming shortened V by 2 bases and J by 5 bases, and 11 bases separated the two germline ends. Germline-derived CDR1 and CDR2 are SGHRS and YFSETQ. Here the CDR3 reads CASSFLDPDNEQFF. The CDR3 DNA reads TGCGCCAGCAGCTTCCTGGACCCTGACAATGAGCAGTTCTTC.

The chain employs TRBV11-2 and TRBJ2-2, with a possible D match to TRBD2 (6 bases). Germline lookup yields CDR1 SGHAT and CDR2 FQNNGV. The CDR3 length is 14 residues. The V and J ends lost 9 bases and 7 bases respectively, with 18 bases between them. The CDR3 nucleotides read TGTGCCAGTCTACACCGGGAGAAGGTCGGGGAGCTGTTTTTT. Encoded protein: CASLHREKVGELFF.